This record concerns one T cell receptor beta chain sequence. Its antigen is unidentified. Vbeta (60) and Jbeta (13) primers were used in the PCR. TCRdb's copy holds only in-frame clones and misses some; the assay was immunoSEQ multiplex PCR. There are 150,000 to 180,000 clones in the sample; approximately 80% occur only once, and around 13% lies in the top ten. The CDR3 totals 15 residues. Germline CDR1 LGHNA, CDR2 YNFKEQ. V lost 6 bases to trimming and J lost 0 bases, with 9 bases between them. The data were obtained in a study of cytomegalovirus exposure and HLA in healthy donors. Findings and caveats of the study: Association with HLA alleles at 0.05 false discovery rate was found for around 17,000 TCR beta sequences in a later analysis.

The chain has TRBV4-2 and TRBJ2-6; perhaps TRBD2 as D (6 bases). The TCR comes from a man aged 25 to 45 in good health and CMV-seropositive. Source material: PBMCs. CDR3 nucleotide sequence: TGTGCCAGCAGTCCCGGGGGCTCTGGGGCCAACGTCCTGACTTTC. Translation: CASSPGGSGANVLTF.